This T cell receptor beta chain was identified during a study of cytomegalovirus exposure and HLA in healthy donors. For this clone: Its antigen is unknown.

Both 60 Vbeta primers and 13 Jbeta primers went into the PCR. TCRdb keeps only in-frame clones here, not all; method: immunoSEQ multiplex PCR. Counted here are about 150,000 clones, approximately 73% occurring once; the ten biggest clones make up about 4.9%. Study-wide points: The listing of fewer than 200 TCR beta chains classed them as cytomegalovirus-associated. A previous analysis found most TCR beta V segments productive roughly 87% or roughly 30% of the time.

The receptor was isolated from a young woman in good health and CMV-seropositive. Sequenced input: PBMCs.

CDR3 sequence: CASSLGIPGITDTQYF. In DNA, the CDR3 is TGTGCCAGCAGCTTGGGAATTCCGGGGATCACAGATACGCAGTATTTT. This rearrangement joins TRBV5-4 to TRBJ2-3; a possible D gene is TRBD2 (5 bases). This CDR3 comprises 16 residues. V lost 0 bases, J lost 2 bases, and 13 bases lay in between. Looked up from germline, CDR1 is SGHNT and CDR2 is YYREEE (reference sequence). Based on the CDR3 plus reference TRBV5-4 and TRBJ2-3, the full variable domain is ETGVTQSPTHLIKTRGQQVTLRCSSQSGHNTVSWYQQALGQGPQFIFQYYREEENGRGNFPPRFSGLQFPNYSSELNVNALELDDSALYLCASSLGIPGITDTQYFGPGTRLTVL.